The 29 T cell receptor beta chains presented below share a single source sample, sequenced in a study of cytomegalovirus exposure and HLA in healthy donors (dated by TCRdb to 2017 to 2019). Libraries were built with the immunoSEQ multiplex PCR assay. The clones in this table, taken by TCRdb from immuneACCESS, are in-frame only. Not every clone is retained; where verified, under half of the shortfall comes from an unresolved V gene, and the cause of the rest is unknown. The table for this sample lists around 200,000 clones; approximately 84% of them were counted only once. The ten most abundant clones make up 2.5% to 3.5% of the sample. The sample consisted of PBMCs. The receptors stem from a woman aged 18-30 years in good health and CMV-seropositive.

This clone appeared a single time. This rearrangement joins TRBV5-5 to TRBJ1-3; D is perhaps TRBD1 (5 bases). This CDR3 is built from 15 residues. The V gene's germline CDR1 is SGHKS and CDR2 YYEKEE (reference sequence). Trimming left V 5 bases short and J 1 base short, with 13 bases between. The CDR3 region is CASSLWGLSGNTIYF. The CDR3 region has the DNA TGTGCCAGCAGTCTCTGGGGACTTTCTGGAAACACCATATATTTT.

This chain joins TRBV10-3 and TRBJ2-5, with 8 bases fitting TRBD2. The CDR3 spans 13 residues. V was clipped by 10 bases and J by 2 bases; unmatched bases: 6. Germline V CDR1 and CDR2: ENHRY, SYGVKD. The CDR3 sequence is CATTSGSQETQYF. Here the CDR3 DNA reads TGTGCCACCACTAGCGGTTCTCAAGAGACCCAGTACTTC.

V usage is TRBV5-1 and J usage is TRBJ1-1; the match to TRBD1 covers 7 bases. The J segment lost 7 bases and the V segment lost 7 bases, leaving 16 bases of the junction unmatched. The V gene's germline CDR1 is SGHRS and CDR2 YFSETQ. The CDR3 spans 15 residues. The CDR3 spells CASSRPGTANYEAFF. CDR3 bases: TGCGCCAGCTCACGCCCCGGGACAGCAAATTATGAAGCTTTCTTT.

The chain employs TRBV9 and TRBJ2-3; perhaps TRBD1 as D (5 bases). Germline values: CDR1 SGDLS, CDR2 YYNGEE. Between the trimmed V and J ends, which lost 0 bases and 10 bases, there was a span of 21 bases. The CDR3 has 16 residues. CDR3 in amino acids: CASSVGSHHQQDAQYF. CDR3 nucleotides: TGTGCCAGCAGCGTAGGTTCACACCACCAACAGGATGCGCAGTATTTT.

This clone was observed a single time. The rearrangement joins TRBV27 to TRBJ1-2, with 7 bases identical to TRBD1. CDR1 is MNHEY and CDR2 is SMNVEV in the germline V gene (reference sequence). The CDR3 is 14 amino acids. Trimming removed 6 bases from V and 2 bases from J; junction bases left unmatched: 6. This CDR3 reads CASSDTGQNYGYTF. The CDR3 DNA reads as TGTGCCAGCAGCGACACGGGACAGAACTATGGCTACACCTTC.

V and J are TRBV29-1 and TRBJ1-1; D uncertain. Germline V lookup: CDR1 SQVTM, CDR2 ANQGSEA. Trimming cost V 5 bases and J 0 bases, with 10 bases left between them. The CDR3 sequence is 13 residues long. This CDR3 reads CSVSLDMNTEAFF. The CDR3 region has the DNA TGCAGCGTTTCGTTAGACATGAACACTGAAGCTTTCTTT. The entire variable domain, with the rest obtained from reference TRBV29-1 and TRBJ1-1, is as follows: SAVISQKPSRDICQRGTSLTIQCQVDSQVTMMFWYRQQPGQSLTLIATANQGSEATYESGFVIDKFPISRPNLTFSTLTVSNMSPEDSSIYLCSVSLDMNTEAFFGQGTRLTVV.

This rearrangement joins TRBV19 to TRBJ1-2, with D perhaps TRBD1 (5 bases). The ends were cut back, 3 bases at V and 4 bases at J, with 15 bases in the middle. The CDR3 loop spans 15 amino acids. Germline V gene data show CDR1 as LNHDA and CDR2 as SQIVND (reference sequence). The CDR3 DNA sequence: TGTGCCAGTAGTATCGGGGGGAGTTCGTCCTATGGCTACACCTTC. It encodes CASSIGGSSSYGYTF. The full variable domain, rest sourced from reference TRBV19 and TRBJ1-2, is DGGITQSPKYLFRKEGQNVTLSCEQNLNHDAMYWYRQDPGQGLRLIYYSQIVNDFQKGDIAEGYSVSREKKESFPLTVTSAQKNPTAFYLCASSIGGSSSYGYTFGSGTRLTVV.

V usage is TRBV5-1 and J usage is TRBJ2-5; the D gene is possibly TRBD1 (6 bases). Trimming stripped 2 bases from V and 3 bases from J, with 14 bases between. The CDR3 loop spans 15 amino acids. CDR1 and CDR2 (germline): SGHRS, YFSETQ. The CDR3 reads CASSFVGRGKETQYF. The CDR3 DNA sequence: TGCGCCAGCAGCTTTGTTGGCAGGGGCAAAGAGACCCAGTACTTC.

CDR3 coding DNA: TGTGCCACGAGAGGACTAGCGGCATCCTACGAGCAGTACTTC. Amino acid sequence: CATRGLAASYEQYF. The chain employs TRBV6-6 and TRBJ2-7, with 10 bases lining up with TRBD2. The CDR3 has 14 residues. Losses at the gene ends were 10 bases for V and 1 base for J; bases not matched to a gene: 7. Germline CDR1 and CDR2: MNHNY and SVGAGI (reference sequence).

J is TRBJ2-3 and V is TRBV2; TRBD1 aligns across 9 bases. The ends lost 2 bases at V and 6 bases at J; junction bases unmatched: 6. CDR3 length equals 15 residues. The V gene's germline CDR1 is SNHLY and CDR2 FYNNEI. CDR3 DNA: TGTGCCAGCAGTGAACTCCGACAGGGGGGGGATACGCAGTATTTT. It translates to CASSELRQGGDTQYF.

This rearrangement joins TRBV9 to TRBJ2-7, with D possibly being TRBD1 (6 bases). This CDR3 is 16 amino acids long. Between the trimmed V and J ends, which lost 4 bases and 0 bases, there was a span of 17 bases. Germline-derived CDR1 and CDR2 are SGDLS and YYNGEE. In DNA, the CDR3 is TGTGCCAGCAGCCCCCGGGACACCGACCACTCCTACGAGCAGTACTTC. Translated: CASSPRDTDHSYEQYF. Full variable domain (outside the CDR3, taken from reference TRBV9 and TRBJ2-7): DSGVTQTPKHLITATGQRVTLRCSPRSGDLSVYWYQQSLDQGLQFLIQYYNGEERAKGNILERFSAQQFPDLHSELNLSSLELGDSALYFCASSPRDTDHSYEQYFGPGTRLTVT.

The chain uses TRBV2 and TRBJ1-5; 8 nucleotides line up with TRBD1. The V and J ends lost 5 bases and 3 bases, in that order; junction bases with no gene match: 6. CDR3 length: 15 amino acids. Germline values: CDR1 SNHLY, CDR2 FYNNEI. CDR3 region: CASSTGTGNNQPQHF. In DNA, the CDR3 is TGTGCCAGCAGTACCGGGACAGGAAACAATCAGCCCCAGCATTTT.

V gene TRBV7-2 combines with J gene TRBJ2-1; D possibly corresponds to TRBD1 (6 bases). Germline loops: CDR1 SGHTA, CDR2 FQGNSA. The CDR3 length is 16 residues. V was pared by 5 bases and J by 7 bases, with 21 bases between. CDR3 protein: CASSGTDRRIRNEQFF. The CDR3 DNA is TGTGCCAGCAGCGGAACGGACAGACGCATCCGGAATGAGCAGTTCTTC.

V gene TRBV6-5 combines with J gene TRBJ2-5; 8 bases line up with TRBD2. The CDR3 totals 14 residues. The ends lost 2 bases at V and 3 bases at J; junction bases unmatched: 2. The germline gives CDR1 MNHEY, CDR2 SVGAGI. CDR3: CASSYGLAEETQYF. CDR3 bases: TGTGCCAGCAGTTACGGACTAGCTGAAGAGACCCAGTACTTC.

As DNA, the CDR3 is TGTGCCAGCAGTAGGACAGGAGGCAATCAGCCCCAGCATTTT. It translates to CASSRTGGNQPQHF. This chain uses TRBV27 with TRBJ1-5; 7 positions match TRBD1. The CDR3 is made up of 14 amino acids. The V and J ends lost 5 bases and 2 bases, in that order; junction bases with no gene match: 3. Germline V gives CDR1 MNHEY, CDR2 SMNVEV (reference sequence).

The V call is TRBV2, the J call TRBJ2-5; D is perhaps TRBD2 (6 bases). In germline, CDR1 is SNHLY, CDR2 FYNNEI. V gave up 8 bases and J gave up 5 bases, with 18 bases separating them. The CDR3 consists of 14 residues. The CDR3 DNA reads TGTGCCAGCGCCCCGGGGGTGGGTTTTGAGACCCAGTACTTC. Protein: CASAPGVGFETQYF.

V usage is TRBV6-5 and J usage is TRBJ1-1, with D unclear. The CDR3 has 15 amino acids. From germline, CDR1 is MNHEY and CDR2 SVGAGI. The V and J ends lost 3 bases and 4 bases respectively, with 15 bases between them. The DNA of the CDR3 is TGTGCCAGCAGTTATGAGGGAGGCCGGGGCACTGAAGCTTTCTTT. Residues: CASSYEGGRGTEAFF.

This chain joins TRBV6-5 and TRBJ1-1; 8 bases align to TRBD1. J lost 8 bases, V lost 5 bases, and 1 base had no gene match. CDR3 length: 11 amino acids. CDR1 and CDR2 (germline): MNHEY, SVGAGI. CDR3 in DNA: TGTGCCAGCAGTCGGGACAGGGAAGCTTTCTTT. As protein: CASSRDREAFF.

V usage is TRBV7-9 and J usage is TRBJ1-4; D gene uncertain. Germline loops: CDR1 SEHNR, CDR2 FQNEAQ (reference sequence). V gave up 5 bases and J gave up 7 bases, with 23 bases separating them. This CDR3 has 17 residues. CDR3: CASSPSHSRVGSEKLFF. The CDR3 DNA reads TGTGCCAGCAGCCCCTCCCACAGCCGCGTTGGGTCTGAAAAACTGTTTTTT.

Here the CDR3 reads CASSPRDRSEETQYF. The CDR3 nucleotides are TGTGCCAGCAGTCCCCGAGACAGGTCCGAAGAGACCCAGTACTTC. The V call is TRBV27, the J call TRBJ2-5, with D maybe TRBD1 (6 bases). This CDR3 contains 15 residues. Germline V gene sequence: CDR1 MNHEY, CDR2 SMNVEV (reference sequence). Trimming removed 5 bases at V and 3 bases at J, with 16 bases between.

V and J are TRBV10-3 and TRBJ2-5, with 8 positions matching TRBD2. This CDR3 is 15 amino acids long. CDR1 and CDR2 from the germline V gene are ENHRY and SYGVKD. J gave up 5 bases and V 0 bases, and 5 bases lay outside the gene matches. Here the CDR3 DNA reads TGTGCCATCAGTGAGTCCGGCGGGGGGATGGAGACCCAGTACTTC. Translating it yields CAISESGGGMETQYF.

The count of this clone is one. J is TRBJ2-5 and V is TRBV7-8, with a tentative D call TRBD2 (7 bases). Germline assignment: CDR1 SGHVS and CDR2 FQNEAQ. Trimming removed 6 bases from V and 10 bases from J, with 15 bases in between. CDR3 length: 12 amino acids. The CDR3: CASSYGGGLQYF. The DNA of the CDR3 is TGTGCCAGCAGTTATGGGGGGGGGCTCCAGTACTTC. Based on the CDR3 plus reference TRBV7-8 and TRBJ2-5, the full variable domain is GAGVSQSPRYKVAKRGQDVALRCDPISGHVSLFWYQQALGQGPEFLTYFQNEAQLDKSGLPSDRFFAERPEGSVSTLKIQRTQQEDSAVYLCASSYGGGLQYFGPGTRLLVL.

The chain recombines TRBV7-2 with TRBJ2-3, with D unclear. The CDR3 length is 14 residues. Germline V lookup: CDR1 SGHTA, CDR2 FQGNSA. V was clipped by 1 base and J by 4 bases, with 9 bases between them. CDR3 residues: CASSLGYSPDTQYF. The CDR3 coding sequence is TGTGCCAGCAGCTTAGGGTACAGTCCAGATACGCAGTATTTT.

This chain joins TRBV11-2 and TRBJ1-1; TRBD1 matches at 8 bases. The CDR3 is 18 residues long. Per the germline V gene, CDR1 is SGHAT and CDR2 is FQNNGV. J gave up 5 bases and V 2 bases, and 16 bases lay outside the gene matches. In DNA form, the CDR3 reads TGTGCCAGCAGCTTAAAAGCATCGGACAGGGATTCATGGACTGAAGCTTTCTTT. It codes for CASSLKASDRDSWTEAFF.

The chain is built from TRBV27 and TRBJ1-6; D call uncertain. The germline V gene encodes CDR1 MNHEY and CDR2 SMNVEV (reference sequence). V lost 6 bases and J lost 7, with 16 bases in between. The CDR3 consists of 15 residues. CDR3 nucleotide sequence: TGTGCCAGCAGCCCTGCCCCGGGAGACAATTCACCCCTCCACTTT. It codes for CASSPAPGDNSPLHF.

This clone was counted a single time. The CDR3 is CSVIRGRSTEAFF. In DNA form, the CDR3 reads TGCAGCGTTATAAGGGGGCGTTCCACTGAAGCTTTCTTT. J is TRBJ1-1 and V is TRBV29-1; 7 nucleotides agree with TRBD1. This CDR3 is 13 amino acids long. In germline, CDR1 is SQVTM, CDR2 ANQGSEA. V lost 5 bases, J lost 4 bases, and 7 bases stayed unmatched.

This clone was counted between two and nine times. The J gene is TRBJ1-1, the V gene TRBV4-2; tentative D call: TRBD1 (5 bases). V gave up 0 bases and J gave up 5 bases, with 13 bases separating them. The CDR3 is 15 residues long. Germline CDR1 is LGHNA and CDR2 is YNFKEQ. CDR3 protein: CASSQDGQGWTEAFF. DNA of the CDR3: TGTGCCAGCAGCCAAGATGGGCAGGGCTGGACTGAAGCTTTCTTT.

This clone appeared once. The chain has TRBV11-2 and TRBJ1-2, with a tentative D call TRBD1 (6 bases). Germline-derived CDR1 and CDR2 are SGHAT and FQNNGV. This CDR3 comprises 15 residues. V lost 5 bases and J 3 bases, leaving 16 bases between the germline ends. Here the CDR3 reads CASSGGAGTDYGYTF. The CDR3 DNA reads TGTGCCAGCAGCGGGGGGGCAGGGACCGACTATGGCTACACCTTC.

This chain links TRBV5-1 with TRBJ1-1; the D is unclear. The CDR3 sequence is 16 residues long. The V end was cut by 4 bases, the J end by 0 bases, with 16 bases between. Germline-derived CDR1 and CDR2 are SGHRS and YFSETQ. The CDR3 DNA reads TGCGCCAGCAGCGCTGCTGGGCAGCCGATGAACACTGAAGCTTTCTTT. Translating it yields CASSAAGQPMNTEAFF.